Listed below are T cell receptor beta chains from one sample, sequenced in a study of Graves' ophthalmopathy and Graves' hyperthyroidism. Each CDR3 protein is one row after TCRdb ran MiXCR on the multiplex PCR reads. The profile shows roughly 160,000 distinct CDR3 sequences, 30% to 45% of them singletons. Sequencing was performed on peripheral blood. The receptors were sampled from a middle-aged woman with Graves' ophthalmopathy. Both conserved end residues are trimmed from each CDR3.

V gene	J gene	CDR3 protein
TRBV12-3/TRBV12-4	TRBJ2-7	ASSFARSSYEQY
TRBV12-3/TRBV12-4	TRBJ1-5	ASSLNVGRASNQPQH
TRBV6-2/TRBV6-3	TRBJ1-5	ASSSGSGAGNQPQH
TRBV7-2	TRBJ2-7	ASSPPGGGLYEQY
TRBV7-2	TRBJ2-5	ASSTMDRETQY
TRBV6-2/TRBV6-3	TRBJ2-5	ASSYFDLRGAETQY
TRBV6-4	TRBJ2-7	ASSDPYYEQY
TRBV6-1	TRBJ1-5	ASEWDSNQPQH
TRBV7-8	TRBJ1-2	ASSLALNPQYGYT
TRBV5-8	TRBJ1-1	ASSSWLNTEAF
TRBV7-9	TRBJ2-5	ASSLTGGQTQY
TRBV6-2/TRBV6-3	TRBJ2-7	ASNDKPYEQY
TRBV12-3/TRBV12-4	TRBJ1-6	ASRAESNSPLH
TRBV3-1	TRBJ1-2	ASSHSSYGYT
TRBV20-1	TRBJ1-5	SAARTGEGNNQPQH
TRBV20-1	TRBJ1-1	SARTPGGFTEAF
TRBV6-5	TRBJ2-7	ASSSPGQGANEQY
TRBV4-3	TRBJ2-7	ASSQDRGTGVEQY
TRBV14	TRBJ1-6	ASSQSSGNSPLH
TRBV5-1	TRBJ2-6	ASSSLQGTGANVLT
TRBV6-5	TRBJ1-2	ASRYSMGQGLFGYT
TRBV5-1	TRBJ1-5	ASSLEGQSNQPQH
TRBV29-1	TRBJ1-3	SVVDSGNTIY
TRBV18	TRBJ2-5	ASSPKTPHKETQY
TRBV12-3/TRBV12-4	TRBJ2-5	ASSLGDRETQY
TRBV28	TRBJ1-2	ASSYRQGHLGYT
TRBV6-5	TRBJ1-5	ASRQGGYSNQPQH